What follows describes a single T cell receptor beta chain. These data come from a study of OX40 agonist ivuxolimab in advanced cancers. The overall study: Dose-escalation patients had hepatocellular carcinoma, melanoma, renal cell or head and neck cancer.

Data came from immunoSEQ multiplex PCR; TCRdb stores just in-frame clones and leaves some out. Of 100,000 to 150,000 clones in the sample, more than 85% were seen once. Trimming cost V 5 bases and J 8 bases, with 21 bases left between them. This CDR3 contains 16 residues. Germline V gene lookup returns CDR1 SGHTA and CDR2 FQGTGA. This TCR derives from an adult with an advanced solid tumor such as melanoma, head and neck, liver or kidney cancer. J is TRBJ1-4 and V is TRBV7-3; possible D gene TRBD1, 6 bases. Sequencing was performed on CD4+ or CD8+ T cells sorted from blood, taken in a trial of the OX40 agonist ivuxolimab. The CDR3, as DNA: TGTGCCAGCAGCCCAGGAGCCGGGGGGCCTGGAGAAAAACTGTTTTTT. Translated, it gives CASSPGAGGPGEKLFF.